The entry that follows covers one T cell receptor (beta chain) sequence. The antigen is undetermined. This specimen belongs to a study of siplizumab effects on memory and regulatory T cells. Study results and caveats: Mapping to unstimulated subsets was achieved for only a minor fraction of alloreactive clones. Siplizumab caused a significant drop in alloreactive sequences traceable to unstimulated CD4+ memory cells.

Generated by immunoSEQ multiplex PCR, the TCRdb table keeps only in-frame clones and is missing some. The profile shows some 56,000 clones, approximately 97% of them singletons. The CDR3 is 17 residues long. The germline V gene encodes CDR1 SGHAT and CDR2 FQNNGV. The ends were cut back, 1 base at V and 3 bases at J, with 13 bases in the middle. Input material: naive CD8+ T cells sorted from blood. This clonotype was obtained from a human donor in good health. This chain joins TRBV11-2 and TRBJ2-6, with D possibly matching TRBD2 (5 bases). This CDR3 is CASSLVWGVGGANVLTF. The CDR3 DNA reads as TGTGCCAGCAGCTTAGTTTGGGGAGTCGGTGGGGCCAACGTCCTGACTTTC.